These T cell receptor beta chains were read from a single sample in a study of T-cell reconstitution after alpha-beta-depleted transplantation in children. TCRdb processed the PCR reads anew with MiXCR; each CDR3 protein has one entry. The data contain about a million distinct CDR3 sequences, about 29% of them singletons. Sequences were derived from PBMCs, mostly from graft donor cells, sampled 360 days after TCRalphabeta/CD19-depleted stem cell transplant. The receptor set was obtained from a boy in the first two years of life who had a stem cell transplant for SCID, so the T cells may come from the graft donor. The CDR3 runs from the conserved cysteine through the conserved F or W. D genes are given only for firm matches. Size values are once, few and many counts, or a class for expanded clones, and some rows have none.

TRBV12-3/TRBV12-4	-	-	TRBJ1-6	TGTGCCAGCAGACCTACAGGCGATTCACCCCTCCACTTT	CASRPTGDSPLHF
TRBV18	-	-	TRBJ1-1	TGTGCCAGCTCCCGCTTGCCGCGGGGGAACACTGAAGCTTTCTTT	CASSRLPRGNTEAFF
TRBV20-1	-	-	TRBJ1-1	TGCAGTGCTAGATTCGGTTCAGCCAACACTGAAGCTTTCTTT	CSARFGSANTEAFF
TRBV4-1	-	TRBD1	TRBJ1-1	TGCGCCAGCAGCCAGGGACAGGGGGGCCCTGAAGCTTTCTTT	CASSQGQGGPEAFF
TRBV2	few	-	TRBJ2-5	TGTGCCAGCAGGAAACAGGGTTCCCTCCCAGGCTTC	CASRKQGSLPGF
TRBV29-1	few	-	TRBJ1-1	TGCAGCGTTGGGGGGGCCCGAACTGAAGCTTTCTTT	CSVGGARTEAFF
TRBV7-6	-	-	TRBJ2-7	TGTGCCAGCAGCTTGGGTCGGGGTACCTACTACGAGCAGTACTTC	CASSLGRGTYYEQYF
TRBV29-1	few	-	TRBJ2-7	TGCAGCGTCCGAAGCCTGGGTTACGAGCAGTACTTC	CSVRSLGYEQYF
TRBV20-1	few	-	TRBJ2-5	TGCAGTGCTAGACGCCACGGGACACCCCAAGAGACCCAGTACTTC	CSARRHGTPQETQYF
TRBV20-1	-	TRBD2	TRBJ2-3	TGCAGTGTGGGAGCGGGGGGTAGCACAGATACGCAGTATTTT	CSVGAGGSTDTQYF
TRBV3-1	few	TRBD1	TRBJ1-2	TGTGCCAGCAGCCAGTCCGGGACAGCGACGACTTATGGCTACACCTTC	CASSQSGTATTYGYTF
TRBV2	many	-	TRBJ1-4	TGTGCCAGCAGTGAGGAGGGCCTATTTAATGAAAAACTGTTTTTT	CASSEEGLFNEKLFF
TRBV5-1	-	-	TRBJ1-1	TGCGCCAGCAGCTCGCCAAGCACTAAAGACACTGAAGCTTTCTTT	CASSSPSTKDTEAFF
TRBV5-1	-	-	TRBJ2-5	TGCGCCAGCAGCTTGGCGGAATTAGGGTTGGCGCTCGGGCAAGAGACCCAGTACTTC	CASSLAELGLALGQETQYF
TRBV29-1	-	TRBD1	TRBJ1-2	TGCAGCGTTGAAAGGACAGGGGACGGCTACACCTTC	CSVERTGDGYTF
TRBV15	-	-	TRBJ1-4	TGTGCCACCAGCAGGACGTATGCCCGTAATGAAAAACTGTTTTTT	CATSRTYARNEKLFF
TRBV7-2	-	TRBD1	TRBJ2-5	TGTGCCAGCAGTTCCGATCAGGGGGCTTGGGAGACCCAGTACTTC	CASSSDQGAWETQYF
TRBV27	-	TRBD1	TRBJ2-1	TGTGCCAGCAGTTTATCAGGGCAGGGGGCGCAGAAGCAGTTCTTC	CASSLSGQGAQKQFF
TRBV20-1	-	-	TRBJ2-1	TGCAGTGCTAGAGCCCCGGGCGGGCAGGATATTGACAATGAGCAGTTCTTC	CSARAPGGQDIDNEQFF
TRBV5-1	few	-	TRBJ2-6	TGCGCCAGCAGCTTGGGCCCGGGTCTCTCTGGGGCCAACGTCCTGACTTTC	CASSLGPGLSGANVLTF
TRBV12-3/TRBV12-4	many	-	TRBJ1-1	TGTGCCAGCAGCGAGGGTGGCACTGAAGCTTTCTTT	CASSEGGTEAFF
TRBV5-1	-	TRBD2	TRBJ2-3	TGCGCCAGCAGCTTGACTAGCGGGGCAGGAGATACGCAGTATTTT	CASSLTSGAGDTQYF
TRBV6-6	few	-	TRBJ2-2	TGTGCCAGCAGTTCCGAGCCCGGGGAGCTGTTTTTT	CASSSEPGELFF
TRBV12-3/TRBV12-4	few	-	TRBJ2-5	TGTGCCAGCAGTGGAGGGGCCCTCCAAGAGACCCAGTACTTC	CASSGGALQETQYF
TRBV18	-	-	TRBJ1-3	TGTGCCAGCTCACCAGATTTATTGGCTACTGGAAACACCATATATTTT	CASSPDLLATGNTIYF
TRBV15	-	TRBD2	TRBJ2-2	TGTGCCACCAGCCCGGGAGGGGGTCCGAACACCGGGGAGCTGTTTTTT	CATSPGGGPNTGELFF
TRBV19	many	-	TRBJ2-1	TGTGCCAGTAGTATAGGGGGGGGCAGGGGACCCTACAATGAGCAGTTCTTC	CASSIGGGRGPYNEQFF
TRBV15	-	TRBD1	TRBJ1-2	TGTGCCACCAGCTTCTCCTTTGGACAGGGGTCTGGCTACACCTTC	CATSFSFGQGSGYTF
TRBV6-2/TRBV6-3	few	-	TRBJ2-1	TGTGCCAGCAGTTACTCGGGCCGCTCCTACAATGAGCAGTTCTTC	CASSYSGRSYNEQFF
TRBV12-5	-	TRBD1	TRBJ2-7	TGTGCTAGTGGGTGGGGGACAGCCTACGAGCAGTACTTC	CASGWGTAYEQYF
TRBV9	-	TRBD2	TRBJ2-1	TGTGCCAGCACCCAAGGGTGGGGCGGGAGTTACAATGAGCAGTTCTTC	CASTQGWGGSYNEQFF